This T cell receptor beta chain is from a study of CD8+CD57+ T cells in acquired aplastic anemia. Study-wide background: Across the sorted CD4+ and CD8+ cells, DNA amounts averaged roughly 3 ug.

TCR beta VDJ combinations and CDR3 sequences were profiled from genomic DNA. One entry per CDR3 protein results from TCRdb running MiXCR on the reads. The table includes approximately 200,000 distinct CDR3 sequences, approximately 57% detected once. This sequence was found in a human donor in good health. The source material was sorted CD4+, CD8+, or CD8+CD57+ T cells (not recorded which) from PBMCs.

The CDR3 here is CATSRGGRDNRPQHF. CDR3 nucleotides: TGTGCCACCAGCAGAGGGGGGCGTGACAACCGGCCCCAGCATTTT. The rearrangement uses TRBV15 and TRBJ1-5; a weak D match, TRBD1 (6 bases). The CDR3 loop spans 15 amino acids. The germline V gene has CDR1 LNHNV and CDR2 YYDKDF (reference sequence). V was clipped by 1 base and J by 9 bases, with 16 bases between them.